Sequencing of this T cell receptor beta chain was carried out in a study of shared clonotypes between healthy human individuals. The germline gives CDR1 SGHNT, CDR2 YYREEE (reference sequence). V dropped 3 bases and J dropped 6; count of bases not matched to a gene: 10. This CDR3 has 15 residues. The material for each subset, its genomic DNA, was split evenly across several immunoSEQ plates. Using immunoSEQ multiplex PCR, the repertoire was profiled, and TCRdb retains in-frame clones only, with some absent. This table holds about 460,000 clones, approximately 71% found once. Sequencing was done on a sample of PBMCs. The TCR sequence derives from a woman between 40 and 50 years old in good health. Some clones in this sample may be carry-over from other donors' samples. The genes are TRBV5-4 and TRBJ2-3; 7 bases align to TRBD1. CDR3 coding DNA: TGTGCCAGCAGCTCGCCTGACAGGGTCCTGGATACGCAGTATTTT. Residues: CASSSPDRVLDTQYF.